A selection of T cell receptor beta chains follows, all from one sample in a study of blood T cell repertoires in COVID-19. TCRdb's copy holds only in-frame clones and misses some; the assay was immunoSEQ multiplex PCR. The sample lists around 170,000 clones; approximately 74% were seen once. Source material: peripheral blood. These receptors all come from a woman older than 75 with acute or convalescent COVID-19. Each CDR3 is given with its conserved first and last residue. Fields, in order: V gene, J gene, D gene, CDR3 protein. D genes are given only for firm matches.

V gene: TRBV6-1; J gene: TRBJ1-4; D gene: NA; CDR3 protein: CASSEGTAGLEKLFF
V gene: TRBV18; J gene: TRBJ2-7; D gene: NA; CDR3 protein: CASSPGLYSYEQYF
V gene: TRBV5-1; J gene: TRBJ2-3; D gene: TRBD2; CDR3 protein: CASSLGIAGVGTDTQYF
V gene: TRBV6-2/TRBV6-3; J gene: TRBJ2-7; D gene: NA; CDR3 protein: CASSYSIEQGYEQYF
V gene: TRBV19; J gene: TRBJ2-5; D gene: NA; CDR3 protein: CASSIGTPQETQYF
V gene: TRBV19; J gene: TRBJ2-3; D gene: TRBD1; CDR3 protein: CASMGTGRTDTQYF
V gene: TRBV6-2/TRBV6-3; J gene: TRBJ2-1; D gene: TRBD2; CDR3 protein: CASSYPGLAVNEQFF
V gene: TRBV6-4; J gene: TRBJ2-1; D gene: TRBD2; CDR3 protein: CASSDSASGSFNEQFF
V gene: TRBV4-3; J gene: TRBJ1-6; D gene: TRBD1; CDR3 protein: CASSQEGTGASPLHF
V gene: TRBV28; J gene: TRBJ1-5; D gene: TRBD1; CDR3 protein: CASSLHGTGSSNQPQHF
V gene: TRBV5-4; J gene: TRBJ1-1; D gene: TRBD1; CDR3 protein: CASSLGTGGYGEAFF
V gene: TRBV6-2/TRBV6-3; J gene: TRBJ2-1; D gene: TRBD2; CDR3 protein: CASRSRGLAGVKQFF
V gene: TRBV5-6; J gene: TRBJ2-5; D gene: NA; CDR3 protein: CASSLDLSETQYF
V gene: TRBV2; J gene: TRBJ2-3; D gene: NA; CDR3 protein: CASSATSTDTQYF
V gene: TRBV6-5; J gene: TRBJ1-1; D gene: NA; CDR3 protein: CASSLTGARTEAFF
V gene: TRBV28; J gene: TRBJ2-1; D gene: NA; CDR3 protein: CASSPSLSSYNEQFF
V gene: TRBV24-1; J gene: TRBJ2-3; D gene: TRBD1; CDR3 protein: CATSDLGTGTDTQYF
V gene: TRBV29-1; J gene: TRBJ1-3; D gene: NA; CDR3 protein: CSVRDSLSGNTIYF
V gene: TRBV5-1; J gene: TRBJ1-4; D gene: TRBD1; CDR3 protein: CASSRGQENGGLFF
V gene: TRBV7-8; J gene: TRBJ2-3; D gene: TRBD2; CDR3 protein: CASSSRTSGDSTDTQYF
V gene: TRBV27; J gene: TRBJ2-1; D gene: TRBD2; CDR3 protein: CASSPHASGQGNEQFF
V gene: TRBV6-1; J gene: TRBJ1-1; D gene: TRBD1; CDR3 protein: CASSSPQTGKAFF
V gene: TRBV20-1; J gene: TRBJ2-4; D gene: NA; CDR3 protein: CSVGLNIQYF
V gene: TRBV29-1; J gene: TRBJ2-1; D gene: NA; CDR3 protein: CSVETATSSYNEQFF
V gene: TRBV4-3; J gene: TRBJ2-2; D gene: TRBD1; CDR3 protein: CASSQEGQGASGELFF
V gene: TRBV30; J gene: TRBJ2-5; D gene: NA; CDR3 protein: CAWSVFSVQETQYF
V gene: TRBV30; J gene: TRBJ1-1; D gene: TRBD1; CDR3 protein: CAQDRGVDTEAFF
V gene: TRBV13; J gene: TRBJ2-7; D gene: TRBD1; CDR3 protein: CASSPWDRGLRGEQYF